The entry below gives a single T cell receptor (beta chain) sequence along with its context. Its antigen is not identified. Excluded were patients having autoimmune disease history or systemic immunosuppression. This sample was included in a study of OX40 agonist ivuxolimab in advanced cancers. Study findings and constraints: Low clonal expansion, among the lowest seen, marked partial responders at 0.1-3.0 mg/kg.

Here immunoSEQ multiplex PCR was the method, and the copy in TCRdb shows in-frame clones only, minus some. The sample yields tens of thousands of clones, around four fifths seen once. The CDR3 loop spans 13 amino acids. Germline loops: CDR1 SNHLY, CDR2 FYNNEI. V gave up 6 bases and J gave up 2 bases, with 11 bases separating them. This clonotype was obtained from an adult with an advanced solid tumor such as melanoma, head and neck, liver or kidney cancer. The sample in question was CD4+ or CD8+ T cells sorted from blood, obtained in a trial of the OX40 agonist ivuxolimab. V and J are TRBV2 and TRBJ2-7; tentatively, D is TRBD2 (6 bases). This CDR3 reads CASSIAEPYEQYF. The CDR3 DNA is TGTGCCAGCAGCATAGCGGAACCCTACGAGCAGTACTTC.